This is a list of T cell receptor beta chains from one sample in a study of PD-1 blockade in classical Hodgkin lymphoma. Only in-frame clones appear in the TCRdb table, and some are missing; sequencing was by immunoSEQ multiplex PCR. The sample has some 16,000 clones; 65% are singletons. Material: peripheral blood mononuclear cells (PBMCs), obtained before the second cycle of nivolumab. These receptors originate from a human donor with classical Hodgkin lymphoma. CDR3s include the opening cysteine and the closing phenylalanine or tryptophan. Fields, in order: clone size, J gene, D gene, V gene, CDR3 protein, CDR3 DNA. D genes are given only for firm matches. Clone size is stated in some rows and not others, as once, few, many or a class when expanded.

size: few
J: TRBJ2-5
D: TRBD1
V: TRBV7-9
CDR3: CASSLGGTGIPQETQYF
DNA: TGTGCCAGCAGCTTAGGGGGGACAGGGATCCCACAAGAGACCCAGTACTTC

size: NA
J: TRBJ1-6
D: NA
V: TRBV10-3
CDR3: CAISTAGNNSPLHF
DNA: TGTGCCATCAGCACCGCGGGGAATAATTCACCCCTCCACTTT

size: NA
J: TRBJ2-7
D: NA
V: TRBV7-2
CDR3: CASGEASSYEQYF
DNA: TGTGCCAGCGGGGAGGCCAGCTCCTACGAGCAGTACTTC

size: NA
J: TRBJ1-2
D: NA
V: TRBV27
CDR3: CASSFRGHYGYTF
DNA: TGTGCCAGCAGTTTCAGGGGACACTATGGCTACACCTTC

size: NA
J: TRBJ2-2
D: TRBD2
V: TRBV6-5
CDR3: CASSGLAGGTGELFF
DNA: TGTGCCAGCAGTGGTCTAGCGGGAGGCACCGGGGAGCTGTTTTTT

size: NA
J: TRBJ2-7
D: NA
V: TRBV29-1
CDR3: CSAQDSDSYEQYF
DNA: TGCAGCGCCCAGGACAGCGACTCCTACGAGCAGTACTTC

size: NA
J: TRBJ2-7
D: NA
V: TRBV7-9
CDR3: CASSSNRGGYEQYF
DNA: TGTGCCAGCAGCTCGAACAGGGGAGGTTACGAGCAGTACTTC

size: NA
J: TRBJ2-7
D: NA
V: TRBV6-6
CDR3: CASSPGLREQYF
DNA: TGTGCCAGCAGTCCCGGGCTCCGCGAGCAGTACTTC

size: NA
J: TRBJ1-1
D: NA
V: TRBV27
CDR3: CASKILGDTEAFF
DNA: TGTGCCAGCAAAATTCTGGGGGACACTGAAGCTTTCTTT

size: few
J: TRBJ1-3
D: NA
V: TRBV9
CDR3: CASSVEGSAGNTIYF
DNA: TGTGCCAGCAGCGTAGAAGGGTCGGCTGGAAACACCATATATTTT

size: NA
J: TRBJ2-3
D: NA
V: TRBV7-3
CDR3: CASSLGTSTDTQYF
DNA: TGTGCCAGCAGCTTAGGGACTAGCACAGATACGCAGTATTTT

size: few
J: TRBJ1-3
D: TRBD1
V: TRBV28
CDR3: CASGHRGMGSGNTIYF
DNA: TGTGCCAGCGGTCACAGGGGAATGGGCTCTGGAAACACCATATATTTT

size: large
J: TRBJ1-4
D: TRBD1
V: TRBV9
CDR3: CASSRGTEEKLFF
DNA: TGTGCCAGCAGCCGCGGGACAGAAGAAAAACTGTTTTTT